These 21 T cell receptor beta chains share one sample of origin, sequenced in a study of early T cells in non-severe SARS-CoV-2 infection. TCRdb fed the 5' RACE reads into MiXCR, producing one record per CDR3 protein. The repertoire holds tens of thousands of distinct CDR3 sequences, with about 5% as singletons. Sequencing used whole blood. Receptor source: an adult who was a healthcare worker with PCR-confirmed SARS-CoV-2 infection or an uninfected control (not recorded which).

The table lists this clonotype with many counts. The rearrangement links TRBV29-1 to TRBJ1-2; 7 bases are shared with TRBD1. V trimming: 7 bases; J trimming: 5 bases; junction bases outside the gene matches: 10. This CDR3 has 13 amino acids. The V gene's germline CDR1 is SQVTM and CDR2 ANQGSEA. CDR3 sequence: CSARDSTLYGYTF. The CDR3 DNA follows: TGCAGCGCCCGGGACAGCACCCTTTATGGCTACACCTTC.

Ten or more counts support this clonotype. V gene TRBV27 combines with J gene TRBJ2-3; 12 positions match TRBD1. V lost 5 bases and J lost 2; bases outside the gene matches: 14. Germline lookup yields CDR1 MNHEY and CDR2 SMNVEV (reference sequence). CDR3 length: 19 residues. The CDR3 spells CASSHGTGGPSGATDTQYF. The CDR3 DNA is TGTGCCAGCAGTCATGGGACAGGGGGCCCTTCTGGGGCCACAGATACGCAGTATTTT.

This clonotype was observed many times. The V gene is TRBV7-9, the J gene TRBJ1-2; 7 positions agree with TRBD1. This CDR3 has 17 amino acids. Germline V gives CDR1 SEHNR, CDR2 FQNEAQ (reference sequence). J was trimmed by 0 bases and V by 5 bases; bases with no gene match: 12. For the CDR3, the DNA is TGTGCCAGCAGCCGTGGACAGGTGGTCGGGTCTAACTATGGCTACACCTTC. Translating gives CASSRGQVVGSNYGYTF. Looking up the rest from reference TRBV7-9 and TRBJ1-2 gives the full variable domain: DTGVSQNPRHKITKRGQNVTFRCDPISEHNRLYWYRQTLGQGPEFLTYFQNEAQLEKSRLLSDRFSAERPKGSFSTLEIQRTEQGDSAMYLCASSRGQVVGSNYGYTFGSGTRLTVV.

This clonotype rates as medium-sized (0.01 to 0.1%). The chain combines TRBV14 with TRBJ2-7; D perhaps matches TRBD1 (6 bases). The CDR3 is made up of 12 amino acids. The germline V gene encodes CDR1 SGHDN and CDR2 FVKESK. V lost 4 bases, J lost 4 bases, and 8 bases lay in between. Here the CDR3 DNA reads TGTGCCAGCAGCCCGACAGGTTACGAGCAGTACTTC. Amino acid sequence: CASSPTGYEQYF.

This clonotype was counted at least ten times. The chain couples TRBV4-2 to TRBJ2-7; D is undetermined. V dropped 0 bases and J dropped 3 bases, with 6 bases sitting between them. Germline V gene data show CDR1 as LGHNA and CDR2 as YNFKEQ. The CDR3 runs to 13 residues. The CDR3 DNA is TGTGCCAGCAGCCAAGATCGGTACTACGAGCAGTACTTC. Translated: CASSQDRYYEQYF.

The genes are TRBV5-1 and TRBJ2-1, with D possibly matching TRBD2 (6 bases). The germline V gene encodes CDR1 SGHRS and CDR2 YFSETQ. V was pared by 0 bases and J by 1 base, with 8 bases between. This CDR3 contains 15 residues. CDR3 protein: CASSLAGDSYNEQFF. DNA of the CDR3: TGCGCCAGCAGCTTGGCGGGGGATTCCTACAATGAGCAGTTCTTC.

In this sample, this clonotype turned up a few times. CDR3 nucleotides: TGCGCCAGCAACCGACTAGCGGGGGGTTCGAACACCGGGGAGCTGTTTTTT. Its translation is CASNRLAGGSNTGELFF. V gene TRBV5-1 combines with J gene TRBJ2-2, with TRBD2 matching 13 bases. CDR1 is SGHRS and CDR2 is YFSETQ in the germline V gene. The CDR3 totals 17 residues. V trimming: 6 bases; J trimming: 0 bases; junction bases outside the gene matches: 5.

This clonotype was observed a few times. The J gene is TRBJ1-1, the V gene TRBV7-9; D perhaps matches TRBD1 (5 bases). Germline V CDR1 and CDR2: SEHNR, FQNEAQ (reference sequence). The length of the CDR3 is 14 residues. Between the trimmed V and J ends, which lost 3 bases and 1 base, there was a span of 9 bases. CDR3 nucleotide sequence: TGTGCCAGCAGCTTTGCAGGGAGGAACACTGAAGCTTTCTTT. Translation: CASSFAGRNTEAFF.

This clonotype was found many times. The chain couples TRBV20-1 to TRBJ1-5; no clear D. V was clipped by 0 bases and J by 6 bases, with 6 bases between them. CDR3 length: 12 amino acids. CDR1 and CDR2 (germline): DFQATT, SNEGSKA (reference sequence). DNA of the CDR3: TGCAGTGCTAGAGATGGTGGTCAGCCCCAGCATTTT. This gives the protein CSARDGGQPQHF.

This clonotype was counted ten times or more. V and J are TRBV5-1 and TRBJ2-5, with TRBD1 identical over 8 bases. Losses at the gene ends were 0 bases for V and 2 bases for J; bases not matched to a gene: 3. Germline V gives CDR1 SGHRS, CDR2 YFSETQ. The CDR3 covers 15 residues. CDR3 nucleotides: TGCGCCAGCAGCTTGGGGGACAGGACACAAGAGACCCAGTACTTC. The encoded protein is CASSLGDRTQETQYF.

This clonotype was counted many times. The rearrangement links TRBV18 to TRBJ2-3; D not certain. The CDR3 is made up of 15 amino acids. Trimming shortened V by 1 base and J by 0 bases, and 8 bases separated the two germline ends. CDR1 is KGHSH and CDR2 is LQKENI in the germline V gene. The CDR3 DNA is TGTGCCAGCTCACCACTGAAATCTAGCACAGATACGCAGTATTTT. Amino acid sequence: CASSPLKSSTDTQYF.

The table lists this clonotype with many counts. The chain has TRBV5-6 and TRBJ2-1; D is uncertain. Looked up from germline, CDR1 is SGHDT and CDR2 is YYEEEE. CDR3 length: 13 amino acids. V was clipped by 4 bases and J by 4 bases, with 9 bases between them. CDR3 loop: CASSPTTYNEQFF. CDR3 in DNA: TGTGCCAGCAGCCCAACGACATACAATGAGCAGTTCTTC.

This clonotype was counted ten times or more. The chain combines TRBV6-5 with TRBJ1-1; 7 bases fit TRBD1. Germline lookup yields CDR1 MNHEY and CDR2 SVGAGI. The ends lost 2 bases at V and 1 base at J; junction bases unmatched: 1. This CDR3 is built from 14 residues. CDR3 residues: CASSYRGRNTEAFF. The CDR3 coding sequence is TGTGCCAGCAGTTACAGGGGGCGGAACACTGAAGCTTTCTTT.

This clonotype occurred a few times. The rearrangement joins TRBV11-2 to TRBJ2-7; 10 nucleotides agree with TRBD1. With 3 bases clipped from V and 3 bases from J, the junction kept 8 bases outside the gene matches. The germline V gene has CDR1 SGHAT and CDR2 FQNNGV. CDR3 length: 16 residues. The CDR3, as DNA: TGTGCCAGCAGCTTGGCTTTTGGGACAGGGGTCTACGAGCAGTACTTC. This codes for CASSLAFGTGVYEQYF.

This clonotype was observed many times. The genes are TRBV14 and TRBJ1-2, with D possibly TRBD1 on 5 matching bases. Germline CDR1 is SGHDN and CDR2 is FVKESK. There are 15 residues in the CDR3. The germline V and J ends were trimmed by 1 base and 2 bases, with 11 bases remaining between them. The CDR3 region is CASSQVPGWNYGYTF. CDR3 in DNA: TGTGCCAGCAGCCAAGTTCCAGGGTGGAACTATGGCTACACCTTC.

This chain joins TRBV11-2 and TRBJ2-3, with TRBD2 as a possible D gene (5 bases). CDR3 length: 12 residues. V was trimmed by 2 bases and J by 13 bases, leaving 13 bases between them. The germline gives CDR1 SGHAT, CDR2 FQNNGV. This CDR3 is CASSLPAPREYF. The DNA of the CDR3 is TGTGCCAGCAGCTTACCGGCACCGAGGGAGTATTTT.

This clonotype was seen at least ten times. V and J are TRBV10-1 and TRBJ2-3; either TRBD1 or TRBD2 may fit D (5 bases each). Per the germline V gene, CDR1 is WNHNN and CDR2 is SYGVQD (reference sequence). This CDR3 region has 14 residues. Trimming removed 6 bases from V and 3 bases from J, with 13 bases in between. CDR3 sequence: CASRPGQRTDTQYF. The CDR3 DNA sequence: TGCGCCAGCAGACCGGGGCAGAGAACAGATACGCAGTATTTT.

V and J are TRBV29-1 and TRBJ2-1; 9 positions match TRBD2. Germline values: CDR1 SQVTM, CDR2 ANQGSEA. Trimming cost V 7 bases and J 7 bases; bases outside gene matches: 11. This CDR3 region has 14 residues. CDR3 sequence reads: CSALPGLARNEQFF. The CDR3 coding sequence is TGCAGCGCTCTACCGGGACTAGCAAGAAATGAGCAGTTCTTC.

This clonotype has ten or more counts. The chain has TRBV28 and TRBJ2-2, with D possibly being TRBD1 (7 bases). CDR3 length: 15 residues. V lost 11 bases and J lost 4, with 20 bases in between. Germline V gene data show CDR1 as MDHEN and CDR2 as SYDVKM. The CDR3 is CAGAGGGPGTGELFF. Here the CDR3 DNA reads TGTGCCGGTGCAGGGGGAGGCCCAGGCACCGGGGAGCTGTTTTTT.

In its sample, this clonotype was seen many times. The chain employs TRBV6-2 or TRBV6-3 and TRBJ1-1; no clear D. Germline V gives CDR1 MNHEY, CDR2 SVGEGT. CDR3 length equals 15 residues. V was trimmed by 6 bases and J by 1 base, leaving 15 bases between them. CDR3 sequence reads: CASSSPARQNTEAFF. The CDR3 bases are TGTGCCAGCAGCTCTCCGGCCCGCCAGAACACTGAAGCTTTCTTT.

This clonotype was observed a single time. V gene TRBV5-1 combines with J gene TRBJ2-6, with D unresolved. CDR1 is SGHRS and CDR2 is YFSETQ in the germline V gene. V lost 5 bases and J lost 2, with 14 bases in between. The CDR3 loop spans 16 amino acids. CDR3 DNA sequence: TGCGCCAGCAGACGCGTGGGCGCAGCTGGGGCCAACGTCCTGACTTTC. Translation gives CASRRVGAAGANVLTF.